Shown below are 14 T cell receptor beta chains from a single sample sequenced in a study of T cells in localized non-small cell lung cancer. Clones were read by immunoSEQ multiplex PCR, and TCRdb kept only the in-frame ones, dropping some. The table has roughly 38,000 clones, roughly 85% seen once. The source was peripheral blood mononuclear cells, collected before any cancer treatment. Receptors were obtained from a male donor older than 55 with stage II lung adenocarcinoma.

This clone was seen a handful of times. The chain carries TRBV5-1 and TRBJ1-1; 7 nucleotides agree with TRBD1. Germline CDR1 and CDR2: SGHRS and YFSETQ. V shed 4 bases, J shed 5 bases, and the junction held 8 bases outside the gene matches. The CDR3 is 14 amino acids. The CDR3 loop is CASSPGQSLTEAFF. The CDR3 region has the DNA TGCGCCAGCAGCCCGGGACAGTCACTGACTGAAGCTTTCTTT.

The chain employs TRBV7-2 and TRBJ1-2; 8 bases fit TRBD1. J was trimmed by 6 bases and V by 4 bases; bases with no gene match: 4. Germline CDR1 SGHTA, CDR2 FQGNSA. The CDR3 spans 13 residues. The CDR3 here is CASSSGQGDGYTF. CDR3 nucleotide sequence: TGTGCCAGCAGCTCCGGACAGGGAGATGGCTACACCTTC.

Only one count was recorded for this clone. The gene calls are TRBV28 and TRBJ2-5; D unclear. CDR1 and CDR2 from the germline V gene are MDHEN and SYDVKM. The CDR3 is 12 amino acids. V dropped 6 bases and J dropped 8 bases, with 13 bases sitting between them. The CDR3: CASSPPGRTQYF. As DNA, the CDR3 is TGTGCCAGCAGCCCTCCAGGACGAACCCAGTACTTC.

This chain joins TRBV7-9 and TRBJ1-2; 8 bases are shared with TRBD1. The CDR3 loop spans 17 amino acids. Unmatched junction bases numbered 14, after V lost 5 bases and J lost 3 bases. Germline V gene data show CDR1 as SEHNR and CDR2 as FQNEAQ (reference sequence). CDR3 in amino acids: CASSQAATGGMHYGYTF. The CDR3 nucleotides read TGTGCCAGCAGCCAAGCAGCCACAGGGGGGATGCACTATGGCTACACCTTC.

The V gene is TRBV25-1, the J gene TRBJ2-5; 7 positions agree with TRBD2. The CDR3 length is 15 residues. Trimming removed 5 bases from V and 4 bases from J; junction bases left unmatched: 10. The germline gives CDR1 MGHDK, CDR2 SYGVNS. The CDR3 coding sequence is TGTGCCAGCAGTTCCCGACTAGCCCCGGGAGAGACCCAGTACTTC. This encodes CASSSRLAPGETQYF.

The chain is built from TRBV5-6 and TRBJ1-5; D is undetermined. V lost 4 bases, J lost 5 bases, and 10 bases lay in between. The CDR3 loop spans 13 amino acids. CDR1 and CDR2 from the germline V gene are SGHDT and YYEEEE. This CDR3 reads CASSKDPDQPQHF. For the CDR3, the DNA is TGTGCCAGCAGCAAGGATCCGGATCAGCCCCAGCATTTT.

The rearrangement links TRBV28 to TRBJ2-5, with 7 bases that match TRBD1. Germline CDR1 and CDR2: MDHEN and SYDVKM. V lost 7 bases and J lost 2; bases outside the gene matches: 7. The CDR3 length is 14 residues. The CDR3 here is CASTPSGQQETQYF. The DNA for the CDR3 is TGTGCCAGCACTCCATCGGGACAGCAAGAGACCCAGTACTTC.

The chain carries TRBV10-3 and TRBJ1-5; the D is unclear. Germline CDR1 reads ENHRY; CDR2 reads SYGVKD. Trimming stripped 6 bases from V and 12 bases from J, with 12 bases between. The CDR3 has 11 residues. Here the CDR3 DNA reads TGTGCCATCAGGGAAGACGGAATCCAGCATTTT. It is translated as CAIREDGIQHF.

The chain recombines TRBV30 with TRBJ2-5; tentatively, D is TRBD1 (6 bases). This CDR3 has 15 amino acids. CDR1 and CDR2 (germline): GTSNPN, SVGIG (reference sequence). V dropped 0 bases and J dropped 5 bases, with 16 bases sitting between them. The CDR3 here is CAWSVPQGNAETQYF. In nucleotides, the CDR3 is TGTGCCTGGAGTGTACCACAGGGTAACGCGGAGACCCAGTACTTC.

The rearrangement joins TRBV20-1 to TRBJ1-1; D is unresolved. The CDR3 length is 11 residues. Germline CDR1 and CDR2: DFQATT and SNEGSKA (reference sequence). CDR3 in DNA: TGCTTAGGTAGTTCCTTGCAAGAAGCTTTCTTT. It encodes CLGSSLQEAFF.

The rearrangement links TRBV30 to TRBJ2-4; 11 nucleotides line up with TRBD1. V lost 2 bases and J lost 1; bases outside the gene matches: 13. The length of the CDR3 is 19 residues. CDR1 and CDR2 from the germline V gene are GTSNPN and SVGIG (reference sequence). The CDR3: CAWSLYRTGGKGAKNIQYF. The CDR3 DNA reads as TGTGCCTGGAGTCTCTACAGGACAGGGGGCAAAGGGGCCAAAAACATTCAGTACTTC. The entire variable domain, with the rest obtained from reference TRBV30 and TRBJ2-4, is as follows: SQTIHQWPATLVQPVGSPLSLECTVEGTSNPNLYWYRQAAGRGLQLLFYSVGIGQISSEVPQNLSASRPQDRQFILSSKKLLLSDSGFYLCAWSLYRTGGKGAKNIQYFGAGTRLSVL.

The J gene is TRBJ2-1, the V gene TRBV9; perhaps D is TRBD1 or TRBD2 (7 bases each). Germline V gives CDR1 SGDLS, CDR2 YYNGEE. V was cut by 1 base and J by 9 bases, with 20 bases left in between. This CDR3 contains 16 residues. The CDR3 DNA reads as TGTGCCAGCAGCGTACTGCCCGACAGGGAGGGCGCTGAGCAGTTCTTC. Encoded protein: CASSVLPDREGAEQFF.

V gene TRBV30 combines with J gene TRBJ2-1; 7 bases fit TRBD2. Germline values: CDR1 GTSNPN, CDR2 SVGIG (reference sequence). The CDR3 contains 14 residues. The V segment lost 4 bases and the J segment 0 bases; nucleotides outside the gene matches: 3. DNA for the CDR3: TGTGCCTGGACCCGGACTAGCTCCTACAATGAGCAGTTCTTC. Its translation: CAWTRTSSYNEQFF.

This chain uses TRBV28 with TRBJ1-1, with D possibly matching TRBD1 (5 bases). V dropped 5 bases and J dropped 3 bases, with 13 bases sitting between them. The CDR3 is 14 residues long. From germline, CDR1 is MDHEN and CDR2 SYDVKM. The CDR3 here is CASSPGGGDTEAFF. The CDR3 nucleotides read TGTGCCAGCAGTCCCGGGGGGGGAGACACTGAAGCTTTCTTT. The full variable domain, rest sourced from reference TRBV28 and TRBJ1-1, is DVKVTQSSRYLVKRTGEKVFLECVQDMDHENMFWYRQDPGLGLRLIYFSYDVKMKEKGDIPEGYSVSREKKERFSLILESASTNQTSMYLCASSPGGGDTEAFFGQGTRLTVV.